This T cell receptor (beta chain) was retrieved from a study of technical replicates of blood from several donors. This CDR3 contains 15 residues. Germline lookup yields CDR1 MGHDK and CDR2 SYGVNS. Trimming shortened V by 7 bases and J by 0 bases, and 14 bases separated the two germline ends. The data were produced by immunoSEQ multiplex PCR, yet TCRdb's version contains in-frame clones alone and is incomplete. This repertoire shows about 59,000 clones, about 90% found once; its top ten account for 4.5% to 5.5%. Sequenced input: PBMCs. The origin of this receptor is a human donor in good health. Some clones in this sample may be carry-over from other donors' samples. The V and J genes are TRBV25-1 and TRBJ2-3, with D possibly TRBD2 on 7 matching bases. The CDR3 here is CASNPRGASTDTQYF. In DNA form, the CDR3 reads TGTGCCAGCAACCCTCGGGGGGCAAGCACAGATACGCAGTATTTT.